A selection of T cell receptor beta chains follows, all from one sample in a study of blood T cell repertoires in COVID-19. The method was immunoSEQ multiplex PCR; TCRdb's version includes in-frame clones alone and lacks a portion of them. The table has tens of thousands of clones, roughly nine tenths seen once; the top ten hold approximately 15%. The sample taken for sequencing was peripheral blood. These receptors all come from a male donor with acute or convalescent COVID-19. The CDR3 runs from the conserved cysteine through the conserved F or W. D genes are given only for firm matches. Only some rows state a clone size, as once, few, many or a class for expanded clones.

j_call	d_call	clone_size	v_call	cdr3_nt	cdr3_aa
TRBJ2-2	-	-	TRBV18	TGTGCCAGCTCACCATGGGTAGCGTTGAACACCGGGGAGCTGTTTTTT	CASSPWVALNTGELFF
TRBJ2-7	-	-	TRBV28	TGTGCCAGCAGTTTAGGCAGGGCCTACGAGCAGTACTTC	CASSLGRAYEQYF
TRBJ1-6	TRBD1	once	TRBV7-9	TGTGCCAGCAGCCCCGGGACAGGGCAGGGCTATAATTCACCCCTCCACTTT	CASSPGTGQGYNSPLHF
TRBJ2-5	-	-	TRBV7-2	TGTGCCAGCAGGGTGACAGGTATCCAAGAGACCCAGTACTTC	CASRVTGIQETQYF
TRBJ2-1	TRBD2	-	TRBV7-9	TGTGCCAGCAGCTCGACTAGCGCGAACTACAATGAGCAGTTCTTC	CASSSTSANYNEQFF
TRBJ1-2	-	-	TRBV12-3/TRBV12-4	TGTGCCAGCAGTCCCAGGGTTGGCTACACCTTC	CASSPRVGYTF
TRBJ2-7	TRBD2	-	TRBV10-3	TGTGCCATCAGTGAGTCGGGACTAGCCTACGAGCAGTACTTC	CAISESGLAYEQYF
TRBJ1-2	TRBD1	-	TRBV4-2	TGTGCCAGCAGCCAAGACAGGGACAGCCCGGTGGGCTACACCTTC	CASSQDRDSPVGYTF
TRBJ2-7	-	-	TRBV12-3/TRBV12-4	TGTGCCAGCAGAGTACCAGGTACCTACGAGCAGTACTTC	CASRVPGTYEQYF
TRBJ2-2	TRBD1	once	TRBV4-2	TGTGCCAGCTCGGGACAGCGGAACACCGGGGAGCTGTTTTTT	CASSGQRNTGELFF
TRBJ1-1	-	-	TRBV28	TGTGCCAGCAGTTTCTACAGGTCCCTGATGAACACTGAAGCTTTCTTT	CASSFYRSLMNTEAFF
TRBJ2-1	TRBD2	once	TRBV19	TGTGCCAGTAGTACGCCGGGACTACACAATGAGCAGTTCTTC	CASSTPGLHNEQFF
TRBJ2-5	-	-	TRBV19	TGTGCCAGTAGTATGGGCAGGGGTTTAGAGGAGACCCAGTACTTC	CASSMGRGLEETQYF
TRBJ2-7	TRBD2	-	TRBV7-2	TGTGCCAGCAGCCACCTACTAGCGGGGGGGGTCTACGAGCAGTACTTC	CASSHLLAGGVYEQYF
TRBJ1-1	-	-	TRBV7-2	TGTGCCAGCAGCTTGGCAGGGACTGAAGCTTTCTTT	CASSLAGTEAFF
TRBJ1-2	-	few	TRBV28	TGTGCCAGCTCGGCGTTCGATCCATCGGGATGGTATGGCTACACCTTC	CASSAFDPSGWYGYTF
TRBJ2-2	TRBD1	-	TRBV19	TGTGCCAGTCTTATCACGACAGGGGGCACCGGGGAGCTGTTTTTT	CASLITTGGTGELFF
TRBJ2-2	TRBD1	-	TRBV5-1	TGCGCCAGCAACGGACAGGCAACCGGGGAGCTGTTTTTT	CASNGQATGELFF
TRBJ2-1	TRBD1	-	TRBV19	TGTGCCAGTACCACAGGGGGCGCCTACAATGAGCAGTTCTTC	CASTTGGAYNEQFF
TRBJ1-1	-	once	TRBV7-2	TGTGCCAGCAGCTTAGGGTGGGGAGCACGGAACACTGAAGCTTTCTTT	CASSLGWGARNTEAFF
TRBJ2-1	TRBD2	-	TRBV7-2	TGTGCCAGCAGCTTGGGAGGGCTTGGAGAGCAGTTCTTC	CASSLGGLGEQFF
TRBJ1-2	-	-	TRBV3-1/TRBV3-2	TGTGCCAGCAGCCCGCCCCGGGGATCCGGCTACACCTTC	CASSPPRGSGYTF
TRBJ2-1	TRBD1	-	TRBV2	TGTGCCAGCAGTGGGGGACAGGGGTTTGGTGAGCAGTTCTTC	CASSGGQGFGEQFF
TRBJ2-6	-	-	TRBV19	TGTGCCAGTAGTCCACAGGTTGGGGCCAACGTCCTGACTTTC	CASSPQVGANVLTF
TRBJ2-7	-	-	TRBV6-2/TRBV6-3	TGTGCCAGCAGTTACAGAGTCGGCAGGGGCATACCCGGGCAGTACTTC	CASSYRVGRGIPGQYF
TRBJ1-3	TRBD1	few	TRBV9	TGTGCCAGCAGCGTAGAGAAGGGGGCATCTGGAAACACCATATATTTT	CASSVEKGASGNTIYF
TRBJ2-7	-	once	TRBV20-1	TGCAGTGCTAGTCCAGGGGTCGGGGAGCAGTACTTC	CSASPGVGEQYF
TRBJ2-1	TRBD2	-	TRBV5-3	TGTGCCAGAAGCATTGGACTAGCGGGGGGTATCCACAATGAGCAGTTCTTC	CARSIGLAGGIHNEQFF
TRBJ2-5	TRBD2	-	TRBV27	TGTGCCAGCCGACGTACTGCGGGGAGGGGTCAAGAGACCCAGTACTTC	CASRRTAGRGQETQYF
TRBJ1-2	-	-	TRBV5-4	TGTGCCAGCACCATTCAGGGGACGGGTGGCTACACCTTC	CASTIQGTGGYTF
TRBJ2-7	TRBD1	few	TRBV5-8	TGTGCCAGCAGCTTTGAACAGGGGGCTGGTGAGCAGTACTTC	CASSFEQGAGEQYF
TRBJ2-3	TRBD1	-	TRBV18	TGTGCCAGCTCACGACGAACGGGACAGGGCACAGATACGCAGTATTTT	CASSRRTGQGTDTQYF
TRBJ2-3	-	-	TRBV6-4	TGTGCCAGCAGTGAACAAAAAACAGGACCAGATACGCAGTATTTT	CASSEQKTGPDTQYF
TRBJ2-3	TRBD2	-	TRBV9	TGTGCCAGCAGCGTGACTAGCGGATACACAGATACGCAGTATTTT	CASSVTSGYTDTQYF
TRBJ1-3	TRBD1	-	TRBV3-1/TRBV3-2	TGTGCCAGCAGCCGGACAGGGGGAAACTCTGGAAACACCATATATTTT	CASSRTGGNSGNTIYF